This T cell receptor beta chain was found in a study of blood T cell repertoires in COVID-19. Study information: There were acute and convalescent COVID-19 samples, and they came from the United States, Italy and Spain. T cells, B-cell-depleted T cells, or PBMCs supplied cDNA or gDNA.

The CDR3 contains 15 residues. Germline CDR1 is LGHDT and CDR2 is YNNKEL (reference sequence). Trimming at V came to 1 base and at J to 6 bases, leaving 5 bases not matched to a gene. The Seattle patients joined while their infection was active and were tracked longitudinally afterward. Under the authors' procedure: Researchers report that nucleated cell counts were estimated from reference gene primer amplification. Sequencing used immunoSEQ multiplex PCR; TCRdb keeps in-frame clones, though not all of them. V, J and clone size are taken as reported in that table, and D and trimming were inferred from the DNA itself. The sample lists about 320,000 clones, 88% occurring once.

V is TRBV3-1 (or the pseudogene TRBV3-2) and J is TRBJ2-7; 11 bases align to TRBD1. What was sequenced was peripheral blood. This sequence originates from a woman aged 25 to 39 with COVID-19, enrolled during active disease. As DNA, the CDR3 is TGTGCCAGCAGCCAAGGGGGGACAGGGGGAAGCGAGCAGTACTTC. It specifies CASSQGGTGGSEQYF.